This T cell receptor (beta chain) was identified in a study of blood T cell repertoires in COVID-19. On the study more broadly: Sites in the United States, Italy and Spain provided acute and convalescent COVID-19 samples. In each case, the material was cDNA or gDNA derived from T cells, B-cell-depleted T cells, or PBMCs.

CDR3 size: 12 residues. V was clipped by 10 bases and J by 2 bases; unmatched bases: 3. Original processing notes: How many nucleated cells were present was estimated from reference gene primer amplification. Generated by immunoSEQ multiplex PCR, the TCRdb table keeps only in-frame clones and is missing some. V and J calls and clone size follow that table, whereas D and trimming were derived from the DNA. The sample has 90,000 to 120,000 clones; about 89% are singletons. The sample taken for sequencing was peripheral blood. The chain is built from TRBV12-3 or TRBV12-4 and TRBJ1-1, with TRBD1 identical over 8 bases. The clonotype was recovered from a man between 50 and 59 years old with acute or convalescent COVID-19. The CDR3 DNA reads as TGTGCCATCCAGGGGGCCAACACTGAAGCTTTCTTT. Protein: CAIQGANTEAFF.